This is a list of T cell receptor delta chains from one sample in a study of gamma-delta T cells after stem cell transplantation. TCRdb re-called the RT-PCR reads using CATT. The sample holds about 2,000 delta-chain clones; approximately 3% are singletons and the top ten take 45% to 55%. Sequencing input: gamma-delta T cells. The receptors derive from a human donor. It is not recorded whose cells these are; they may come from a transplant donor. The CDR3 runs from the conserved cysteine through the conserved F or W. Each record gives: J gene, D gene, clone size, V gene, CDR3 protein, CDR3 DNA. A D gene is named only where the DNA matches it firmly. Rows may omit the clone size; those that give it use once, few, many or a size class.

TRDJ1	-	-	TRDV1	CSGEPFFTTPYGVDKLIF	TGCTCTGGGGAACCCTTCTTTACTACCCCTTATGGGGTCGATAAACTCATCTTT
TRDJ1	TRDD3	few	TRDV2	CACDKLGDPYTDKLIF	TGTGCCTGTGACAAACTGGGGGACCCGTACACCGATAAACTCATCTTT
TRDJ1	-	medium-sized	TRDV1	CALGEILPINVYWGPIRTDKLIF	TGTGCTCTTGGGGAGATCCTTCCTATTAACGTTTACTGGGGACCAATTAGGACCGATAAACTCATCTTT
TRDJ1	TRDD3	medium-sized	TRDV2	CACDTLLGENKYTDKLIF	TGTGCCTGTGACACCTTACTGGGGGAGAATAAGTACACCGATAAACTCATCTTT
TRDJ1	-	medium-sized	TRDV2	CACDTVRKAGEPYTDKLIF	TGTGCCTGTGACACCGTCCGCAAGGCTGGGGAACCTTACACCGATAAACTCATCTTT
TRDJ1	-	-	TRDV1	CALGEASFLLTYWGAPGKLIF	TGTGCTCTTGGGGAAGCCTCCTTCCTGCTGACTTACTGGGGCGCTCCGGGTAAACTCATTTTT
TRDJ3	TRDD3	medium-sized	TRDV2	CACDEILGDTTSWDTRQMFF	TGTGCCTGTGACGAAATACTGGGGGATACGACGTCCTGGGACACCCGACAGATGTTTTTC
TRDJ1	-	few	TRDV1	CALGERIHPLSTRLGHDKLIF	TGTGCTCTTGGGGAAAGAATACATCCTCTCTCTACGCGGCTGGGCCACGATAAACTCATCTTT
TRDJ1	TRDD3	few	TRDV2	CACDVIRGYGTDKLIF	TGTGCCTGTGACGTGATTAGGGGATACGGGACCGATAAACTCATCTTT
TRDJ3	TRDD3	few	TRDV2	CACDPTGGYRSWDTRQMFF	TGTGCCTGTGACCCCACTGGGGGATACCGAAGCTGGGACACCCGACAGATGTTTTTC
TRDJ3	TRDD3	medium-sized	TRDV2	CACDGVLGDTPWDTRQMFF	TGTGCCTGTGACGGGGTACTGGGGGATACGCCCTGGGACACCCGACAGATGTTTTTC
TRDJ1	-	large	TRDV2	CACDTMGGTDKLIF	TGTGCCTGTGACACGATGGGGGGGACCGATAAACTCATCTTT
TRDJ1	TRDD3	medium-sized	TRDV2	CACDTVSGGLQTYTDKLIF	TGTGCCTGTGACACCGTGTCTGGGGGCCTCCAAACGTACACCGATAAACTCATCTTT
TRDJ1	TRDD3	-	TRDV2	CACDLLGDKGTDKLIF	TGTGCCTGTGACTTACTGGGGGATAAGGGAACCGATAAACTCATCTTT
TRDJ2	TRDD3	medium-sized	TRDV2	CACDTVAGVGDTLGQLFF	TGTGCCTGTGACACCGTAGCAGGAGTGGGGGATACGCTGGGTCAACTCTTCTTC
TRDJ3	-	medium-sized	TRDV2	CACDTVNTRSTAWDTRQMFF	TGTGCCTGTGACACCGTTAACACTCGGTCAACGGCCTGGGACACCCGACAGATGTTTTTC
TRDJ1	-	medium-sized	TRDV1	CALGELGPLPTMGDVVDKLIF	TGTGCTCTTGGGGAACTAGGCCCGCTTCCTACGATGGGGGATGTGGTCGATAAACTCATCTTT
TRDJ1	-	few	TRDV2	CACDNLLLGDQPGKLIF	TGTGCCTGTGATAATCTCTTACTAGGGGACCAACCGGGTAAACTCATCTTT
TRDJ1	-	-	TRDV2	CACDSLSGPDKLIF	TGTGCCTGTGACTCCCTCTCCGGGCCCGATAAACTCATCTTT
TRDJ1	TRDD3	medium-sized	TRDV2	CACDTVGVLGDPYTDKLIF	TGTGCCTGTGACACCGTGGGAGTACTGGGGGATCCTTACACCGATAAACTCATCTTT
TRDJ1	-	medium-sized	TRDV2	CACDAYGTDKLIF	TGTGCCTGTGACGCCTATGGAACCGATAAACTCATCTTT
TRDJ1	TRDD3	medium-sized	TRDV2	CACDTVGLGDTQDKLIF	TGTGCCTGTGACACCGTGGGACTGGGGGATACGCAGGATAAACTCATCTTT
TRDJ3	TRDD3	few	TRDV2	CACDTVGGWGTPLRLSSWGTRQMFF	TGTGCCTGTGACACCGTGGGTGGATGGGGGACCCCGCTCCGTCTATCGTCCTGGGGCACCCGACAGATGTTTTTC
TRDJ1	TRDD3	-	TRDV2	CACDFLLGDTTNKLIF	TGTGCCTGCGACTTCCTACTGGGGGATACGACCAATAAACTCATCTTT
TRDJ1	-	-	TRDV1	CALGDPFVPALWGLPYTDKLIF	TGTGCTCTTGGGGACCCGTTCGTCCCGGCACTTTGGGGGCTCCCGTACACCGATAAACTCATCTTT
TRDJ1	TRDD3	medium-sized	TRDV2	CACDTVLGVPALYTDKLIF	TGTGCCTGTGACACCGTACTGGGGGTCCCCGCCTTGTACACCGATAAACTCATCTTT
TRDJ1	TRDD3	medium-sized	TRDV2	CARRSTQGWGYTDKLIF	TGTGCCCGCAGATCCACCCAAGGCTGGGGGTACACCGATAAACTCATCTTT
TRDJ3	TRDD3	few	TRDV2	CACDRLGERGTPLRLSSWDTRQMFF	TGTGCCTGTGACCGTTTGGGGGAACGGGGGACCCCGCTTCGTTTATCGTCCTGGGACACCCGACAGATGTTCTTC
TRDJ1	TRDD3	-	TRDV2	CACDAWGTPGATDKLIF	TGTGCCTGTGATGCGTGGGGGACCCCGGGGGCCACCGATAAACTCATCTTT
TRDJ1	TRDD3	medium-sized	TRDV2	CACDTLGESPPIKLIF	TGTGCCTGTGACACCTTGGGGGAGAGCCCCCCGATAAAACTCATCTTT
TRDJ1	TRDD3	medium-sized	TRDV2	CACDTVSWGTRYTDKLIF	TGTGCCTGTGACACCGTTTCCTGGGGGACCCGCTACACCGATAAACTCATCTTT
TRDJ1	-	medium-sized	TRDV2	CACDLTGNTDKLIF	TGTGCCTGTGACCTTACTGGGAACACCGATAAACTCATCTTT
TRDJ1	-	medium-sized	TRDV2	CACDTVGPSSYTDKLIF	TGTGCCTGTGACACCGTGGGGCCTTCTTCTTACACCGATAAACTCATCTTT
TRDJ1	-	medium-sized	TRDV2	CACDKVGDTDKLIF	TGTGCCTGTGACAAAGTGGGGGACACCGATAAACTCATCTTT
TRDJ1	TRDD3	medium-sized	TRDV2	CACDPLEGIQGTDKLIF	TGTGCCTGTGACCCCTTGGAGGGGATACAGGGCACCGATAAACTCATCTTT